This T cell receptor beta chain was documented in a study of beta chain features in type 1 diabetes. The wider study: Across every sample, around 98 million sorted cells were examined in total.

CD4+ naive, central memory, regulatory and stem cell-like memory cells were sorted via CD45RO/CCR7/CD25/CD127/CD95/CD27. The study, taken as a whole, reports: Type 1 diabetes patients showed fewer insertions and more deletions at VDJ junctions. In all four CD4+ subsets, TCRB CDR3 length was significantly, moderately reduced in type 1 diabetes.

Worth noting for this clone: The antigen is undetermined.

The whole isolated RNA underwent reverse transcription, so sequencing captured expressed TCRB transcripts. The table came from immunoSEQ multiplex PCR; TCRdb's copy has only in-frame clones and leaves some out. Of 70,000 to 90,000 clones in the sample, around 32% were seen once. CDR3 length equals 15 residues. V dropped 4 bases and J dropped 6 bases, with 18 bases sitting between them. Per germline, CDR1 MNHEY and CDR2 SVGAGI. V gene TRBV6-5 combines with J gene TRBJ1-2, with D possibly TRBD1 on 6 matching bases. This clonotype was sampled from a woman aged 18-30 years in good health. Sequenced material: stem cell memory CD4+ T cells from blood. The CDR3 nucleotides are TGTGCCAGCAGTTTCACTACGACAGGAATGGATGGCTACACCTTC. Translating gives CASSFTTTGMDGYTF.